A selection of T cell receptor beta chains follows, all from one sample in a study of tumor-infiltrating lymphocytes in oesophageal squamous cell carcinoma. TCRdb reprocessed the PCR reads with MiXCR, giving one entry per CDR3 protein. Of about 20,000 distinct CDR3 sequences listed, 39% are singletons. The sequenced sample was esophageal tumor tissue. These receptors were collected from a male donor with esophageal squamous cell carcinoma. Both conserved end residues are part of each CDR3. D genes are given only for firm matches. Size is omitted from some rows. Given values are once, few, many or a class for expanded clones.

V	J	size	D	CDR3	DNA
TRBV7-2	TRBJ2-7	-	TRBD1	CASSPTDRRWDEQYF	TGTGCCAGCAGCCCGACGGACAGGAGGTGGGACGAGCAGTACTTC
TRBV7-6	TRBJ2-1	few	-	CASSLNEGWLNEQFF	TGTGCCAGCAGCCTAAACGAGGGTTGGTTAAATGAGCAGTTCTTC
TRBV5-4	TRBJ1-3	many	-	CASSLDTGGDTIYF	TGTGCCAGCAGCTTGGACACCGGTGGAGACACCATATATTTT
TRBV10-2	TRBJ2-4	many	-	CASSESRAGYTEQYF	TGCGCCAGCAGTGAGTCGAGGGCAGGGTATACTGAGCAGTACTTC
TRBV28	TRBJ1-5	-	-	CASSSRLLNQPQHF	TGTGCCAGCAGTTCCAGGTTACTCAATCAGCCCCAGCATTTT
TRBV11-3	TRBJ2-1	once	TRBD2	CASSSQREGLNEQFF	TGTGCCAGCAGCTCGCAGCGGGAGGGGCTGAATGAGCAGTTCTTC
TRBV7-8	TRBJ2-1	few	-	CASSLAGPREDEQFF	TGTGCCAGCAGCTTAGCCGGACCCAGGGAAGATGAGCAGTTCTTC
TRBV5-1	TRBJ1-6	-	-	CASSFGGSSYNSPLHF	TGCGCCAGCAGCTTCGGGGGGAGCTCCTATAATTCACCCCTCCACTTT
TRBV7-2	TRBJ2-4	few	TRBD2	CASSLGLLAGATKQYF	TGTGCCAGCAGCTTAGGACTACTAGCGGGAGCTACTAAGCAGTACTTC
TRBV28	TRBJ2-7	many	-	CASSLLTGVGGYEQYF	TGTGCCAGCAGTTTACTGACGGGGGTCGGAGGGTACGAGCAGTACTTC
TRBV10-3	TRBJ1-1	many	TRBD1	CAISDLGQGANTEAFF	TGTGCCATCAGTGACCTGGGACAGGGGGCGAACACTGAAGCTTTCTTT
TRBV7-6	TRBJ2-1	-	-	CASSPKQNSIYNEQFF	TGTGCCAGCAGCCCAAAACAGAATAGCATTTACAATGAGCAGTTCTTC
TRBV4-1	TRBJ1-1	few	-	CASSPDSANTEAFF	TGCGCCAGCAGCCCCGATTCGGCCAACACTGAAGCTTTCTTT
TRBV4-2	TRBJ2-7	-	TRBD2	CASLISGGFSYEQYF	TGTGCCAGTCTTATTAGCGGGGGGTTTTCCTACGAGCAGTACTTC
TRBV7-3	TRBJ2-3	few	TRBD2	CASSLTFSGGANTGELYF	TGTGCCAGCAGCTTAACGTTCAGCGGGGGGGCGAACACCGGGGAGCTGTATTTT
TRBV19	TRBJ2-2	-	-	CASRQPSNTGELFF	TGTGCCAGTAGACAGCCATCGAACACCGGGGAGCTGTTTTTT
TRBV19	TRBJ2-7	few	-	CASSSKGSNSVAAYEQYF	TGTGCCAGTAGTTCCAAAGGTTCTAACTCTGTAGCAGCCTACGAGCAGTACTTC
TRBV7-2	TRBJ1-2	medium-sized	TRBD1	CASSAGQGGYGYTF	TGTGCCAGCAGCGCGGGACAGGGGGGCTATGGCTACACCTTC
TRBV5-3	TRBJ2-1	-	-	CASSSGGTYNEQFF	TGTGCCAGCAGTTCAGGAGGTACCTACAATGAGCAGTTCTTC
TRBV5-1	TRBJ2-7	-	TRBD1	CASSLATGEYEQYF	TGCGCCAGCAGCTTGGCCACAGGGGAATACGAGCAGTACTTC
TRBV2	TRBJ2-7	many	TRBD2	CASTHGLAVPYEQYF	TGTGCCAGCACCCACGGACTAGCGGTACCCTACGAGCAGTACTTC
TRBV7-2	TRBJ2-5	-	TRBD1	CASSLSGTERGETQYF	TGTGCCAGCAGCTTATCCGGGACAGAGAGGGGAGAGACCCAGTACTTC
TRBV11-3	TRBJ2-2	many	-	CASNLGVDTGELFF	TGTGCCAGCAACTTAGGGGTGGACACCGGGGAGCTGTTTTTT
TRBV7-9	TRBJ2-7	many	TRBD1	CASSLAGTGGSYEQYF	TGTGCCAGCAGCTTGGCCGGGACAGGGGGTTCCTACGAGCAGTACTTC
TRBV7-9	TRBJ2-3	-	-	CASGGTVDTQYF	TGTGCCAGCGGGGGTACTGTGGATACGCAGTATTTT
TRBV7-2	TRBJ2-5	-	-	CASSLGTRETQYF	TGTGCCAGCAGTCTCGGGACTCGCGAGACCCAGTACTTC
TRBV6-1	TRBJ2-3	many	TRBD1	CASEGRTGGADTQYF	TGTGCCAGCGAGGGACGGACAGGGGGCGCGGATACGCAGTATTTT
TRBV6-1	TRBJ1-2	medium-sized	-	CASSNTGARSYTF	TGTGCCAGCAGTAATACCGGGGCAAGGAGCTACACCTTC